The 14 T cell receptor beta chains below all came from one sample that was sequenced in a study of OX40 agonist ivuxolimab in advanced cancers. Sequenced by immunoSEQ multiplex PCR; TCRdb stores in-frame clones only, minus some. The table shows about 82,000 clones, with roughly 88% occurring only once. The sequenced sample was CD4+ or CD8+ T cells sorted from blood, obtained in a trial of the OX40 agonist ivuxolimab. These receptors were taken from an adult with an advanced solid tumor such as melanoma, head and neck, liver or kidney cancer.

In its sample, this clone was seen a few times. The rearrangement links TRBV7-3 to TRBJ2-1, with TRBD2 matching over 10 bases. CDR1 SGHTA and CDR2 FQGTGA come from the germline V gene. There are 14 residues in the CDR3. Unmatched junction bases numbered 7, after V lost 5 bases and J lost 9 bases. Here the CDR3 reads CASSPLAGVGEQFF. Written as DNA, the CDR3 is TGTGCCAGCAGCCCCCTAGCGGGAGTAGGTGAGCAGTTCTTC.

This rearrangement joins TRBV7-3 to TRBJ2-2, with 9 nucleotides matching TRBD2. Unmatched junction bases numbered 2, after V lost 2 bases and J lost 4 bases. Germline V gene data show CDR1 as SGHTA and CDR2 as FQGTGA. The CDR3 runs to 15 residues. CDR3: CASSLLAGSTGELFF. CDR3 nucleotide sequence: TGTGCCAGCAGCTTACTAGCGGGAAGCACCGGGGAGCTGTTTTTT.

This sequence joins TRBV4-2 and TRBJ2-7, with 8 positions matching TRBD2. The CDR3 is 17 amino acids. CDR1 is LGHNA and CDR2 is YNFKEQ in the germline V gene. The J segment lost 5 bases and the V segment lost 3 bases, leaving 15 bases of the junction unmatched. The CDR3 loop is CASSHVGGVSGNNEQYF. The CDR3 DNA follows: TGTGCCAGCAGCCATGTCGGTGGGGTTAGCGGGAATAACGAGCAGTACTTC.

The gene calls are TRBV6-1 and TRBJ2-7, with D tentatively TRBD1 or TRBD2 (5 bases each). Trimming removed 3 bases from V and 4 bases from J, with 16 bases in between. Germline CDR1 MNHNS, CDR2 SASEGT. This CDR3 has 15 residues. DNA for the CDR3: TGTGCCAGCAGTGATAGTGGGGACGTCCTATACGAGCAGTACTTC. It specifies CASSDSGDVLYEQYF.

The chain is built from TRBV30 and TRBJ2-2; the D gene is possibly TRBD2 (5 bases). Trimming removed 3 bases from V and 6 bases from J, with 14 bases in between. This CDR3 has 14 residues. The germline V gene has CDR1 GTSNPN and CDR2 SVGIG (reference sequence). The DNA for the CDR3 is TGTGCCTGGAGGGCCCGCCTGGGAGCCGGGGAGCTGTTTTTT. This encodes CAWRARLGAGELFF.

In this sample, this clone turned up once. The chain employs TRBV28 and TRBJ2-7, with 9 bases matching TRBD1. The CDR3 extends over 16 amino acids. Germline lookup yields CDR1 MDHEN and CDR2 SYDVKM. Trimming at V came to 8 bases and at J to 2 bases, leaving 13 bases not matched to a gene. The CDR3 reads CASYSSGTGTPYEQYF. CDR3 DNA: TGTGCCAGCTATTCCTCCGGGACAGGGACCCCCTACGAGCAGTACTTC.

The rearrangement joins TRBV19 to TRBJ1-1; 7 bases agree with TRBD1. CDR1 LNHDA and CDR2 SQIVND come from the germline V gene (reference sequence). The CDR3 covers 16 residues. V was pared by 5 bases and J by 5 bases, with 14 bases of the junction left unmatched. The CDR3 DNA reads TGTGCCAGTAGTGTAGCCGGGACAGCCTTTAGGACTGAAGCTTTCTTT. It yields the protein CASSVAGTAFRTEAFF.

This sequence joins TRBV7-6 and TRBJ2-3, with no clear D. V lost 0 bases and J 0 bases, leaving 4 bases between the germline ends. This CDR3 spans 14 amino acids. Germline values: CDR1 SGHVS, CDR2 FNYEAQ. CDR3 DNA: TGTGCCAGCAGCTTAGCCGGGAGCACAGATACGCAGTATTTT. Translation: CASSLAGSTDTQYF.

V and J are TRBV5-5 and TRBJ1-2; the D is unclear. The CDR3 sequence is 13 residues long. Trimming took 1 base from V and 4 from J, leaving 8 bases between them. Germline CDR1 SGHKS, CDR2 YYEKEE (reference sequence). The CDR3 sequence is CASSLQDFYGYTF. CDR3 nucleotides: TGTGCCAGCAGCTTGCAAGATTTCTATGGCTACACCTTC.

The chain employs TRBV5-1 and TRBJ1-1; D possibly corresponds to TRBD1 (5 bases). There are 16 residues in the CDR3. The germline CDR1 and CDR2 sequences are SGHRS and YFSETQ. Trimming removed 0 bases from V and 5 bases from J, with 17 bases in between. CDR3 nucleotide sequence: TGCGCCAGCAGCTTGGTTCGGGGATCCGGGGGTACTGAAGCTTTCTTT. Residues: CASSLVRGSGGTEAFF.

The V call is TRBV10-2, the J call TRBJ2-5; TRBD2 might be the D (5 bases). With 4 bases removed from V and 3 bases from J, the gap between germline ends came to 12 bases. Germline loops: CDR1 WSHSY, CDR2 SAAADI. The length of the CDR3 is 14 residues. The CDR3 region is CASSVSGREETQYF. CDR3 nucleotide sequence: TGCGCCAGCAGTGTTAGTGGGAGAGAAGAGACCCAGTACTTC.

The chain couples TRBV6-1 to TRBJ1-2, with 8 nucleotides matching TRBD1. J gave up 4 bases and V 7 bases, and 11 bases lay outside the gene matches. The V gene's germline CDR1 is MNHNS and CDR2 SASEGT. CDR3 size: 15 residues. The CDR3 spells CASTERAGGFYGYTF. As DNA, the CDR3 is TGTGCCAGCACCGAACGAGCAGGGGGCTTCTATGGCTACACCTTC.

This chain uses TRBV27 with TRBJ1-4; no firm D call. The germline V and J ends were trimmed by 7 bases and 7 bases, with 16 bases remaining between them. The CDR3 is 14 residues long. Germline V gene sequence: CDR1 MNHEY, CDR2 SMNVEV (reference sequence). The CDR3 nucleotides read TGTGCCAGCACGTCTCGGGTAATCGGTGAAAAACTGTTTTTT. It is translated as CASTSRVIGEKLFF.

The chain joins TRBV6-6 to TRBJ2-5, with a weak D call TRBD2 (6 bases). CDR3 length: 13 residues. The germline gives CDR1 MNHNY, CDR2 SVGAGI (reference sequence). V shed 4 bases and J shed 11 bases, with 17 bases lying between them. The CDR3 nucleotides are TGTGCCAGCAGTTCGGTAGCGTCGGGGGAGCAGTACTTC. Residues: CASSSVASGEQYF.